This T cell receptor (beta chain) was sequenced for a study of blood T cell repertoires in COVID-19. Overall study context: T cells, B-cell-depleted T cells, or PBMCs provided the cDNA or gDNA that served as material.

The V segment lost 5 bases and the J segment 5 bases; nucleotides outside the gene matches: 2. From germline, CDR1 is SGHNT and CDR2 YENEEA. The CDR3 is 12 residues long. Under the authors' procedure: The authors estimated nucleated cell counts from reference gene primer amplification. The protocol was immunoSEQ multiplex PCR, while the TCRdb copy is restricted to in-frame clones and leaves out a portion. The DNA was the basis for D and trimming; V, J and clone size are from that table. The sample carries over 60,000 clones, 82% recorded once. The sequenced sample was peripheral blood. The V call is TRBV11-3, the J call TRBJ2-7; 8 bases are shared with TRBD1. The TCR sequence derives from a human donor in a cohort sampled during active COVID-19. The CDR3 DNA reads as TGTGCCAGCAGCCAACAGGGGGACGAGCAGTACTTC. As protein: CASSQQGDEQYF. Filled out from reference TRBV11-3 and TRBJ2-7, the complete variable domain reads EAGVVQSPRYKIIEKKQPVAFWCNPISGHNTLYWYLQNLGQGPELLIRYENEEAVDDSQLPKDRFSAERLKGVDSTLKIQPAELGDSAVYLCASSQQGDEQYFGPGTRLTVT.